This entry concerns a single T cell receptor (beta chain). This entry belongs to a study of CD8+CD57+ T cells in acquired aplastic anemia. Flow cytometry had shown expanded CD8+CD57+ cells in the patients chosen for sequencing. The CDR3 totals 12 residues. The ends were cut back, 6 bases at V and 5 bases at J, with 14 bases in the middle. Germline assignment: CDR1 DFQATT and CDR2 SNEGSKA (reference sequence). Investigators profiled TCR beta VDJ and CDR3 from genomic DNA template. Using its own MiXCR run on the reads, TCRdb lists one record per CDR3 protein. Found here are around 200,000 distinct CDR3 sequences, around 50% of them singletons; the top ten hold approximately 20%.

This TCR was sampled from a human donor with aplastic anemia. Sequenced sample: sorted CD4+, CD8+, or CD8+CD57+ T cells (not recorded which) from PBMCs. J is TRBJ2-7 and V is TRBV20-1; D is possibly TRBD1 (5 bases). CDR3 sequence (DNA): TGCAGTGCCTTAAGGGCAGGGAACGAGCAGTACGTC. This encodes CSALRAGNEQYV.